The clone carrying this T cell receptor beta chain was seen a few times. This CDR3 is also generated by other DNA sequences in the sample. The sample originates from a study of blood T cell repertoires in COVID-19. Study summary: The United States, Italy and Spain provided the acute and convalescent COVID-19 samples.

Germline assignment: CDR1 SNHLY and CDR2 FYNNEI. CDR3 length: 14 amino acids. V lost 6 bases to trimming and J lost 0 bases, with 9 bases between them. Per the study methods: Nucleated cell number was recorded as an estimate derived from reference gene primer amplification. The assay was immunoSEQ multiplex PCR, and TCRdb's table has in-frame clones only and misses some. From that table come the V and J calls and clone size; the DNA was used to work out D and trimming. The repertoire holds roughly 220,000 clones, about 80% seen once, with 3% in the top ten. Sequencing input: peripheral blood. This chain connects TRBV2 to TRBJ2-4, with TRBD2 as a possible D gene (6 bases). This clonotype was obtained from a woman in her twenties or thirties who had recovered from COVID-19. CDR3 DNA: TGTGCCAGCAGACTAGCTGTAGCCAAAAACATTCAGTACTTC. Translated, it gives CASRLAVAKNIQYF.